This record concerns one TCR beta chain sequence. Documented time point: patch test 2, 6 weeks after DPC sensitization. This sample's treatment: therapeutic diphenylcyclopropenone sensitization with weekly scalp DPC. These data come from a study of human T cells and chemical hapten exposure. Germline-derived CDR1 and CDR2 are SGHTA and FQGNSA. Trimming removed 8 bases from V and 4 bases from J, with 12 bases in between. The CDR3 extends over 12 amino acids. In TCRdb, the RACE reads were re-called with MiXCR into one record per CDR3 protein. Here the sample spans approximately 110,000 distinct CDR3 sequences, roughly a tenth being singletons.

This clonotype originated in a woman in her thirties or forties with alopecia areata. Some clones in this sample may be carry-over from other donors' samples. The gene calls are TRBV7-2 and TRBJ2-7, with D possibly matching TRBD1 (7 bases). This specimen was whole blood, taken in connection with sensitization to the hapten diphenylcyclopropenone (DPC). The CDR3 loop is CASGRGRYEQYF. CDR3 DNA sequence: TGTGCCAGCGGCAGGGGGAGGTACGAGCAGTACTTC.